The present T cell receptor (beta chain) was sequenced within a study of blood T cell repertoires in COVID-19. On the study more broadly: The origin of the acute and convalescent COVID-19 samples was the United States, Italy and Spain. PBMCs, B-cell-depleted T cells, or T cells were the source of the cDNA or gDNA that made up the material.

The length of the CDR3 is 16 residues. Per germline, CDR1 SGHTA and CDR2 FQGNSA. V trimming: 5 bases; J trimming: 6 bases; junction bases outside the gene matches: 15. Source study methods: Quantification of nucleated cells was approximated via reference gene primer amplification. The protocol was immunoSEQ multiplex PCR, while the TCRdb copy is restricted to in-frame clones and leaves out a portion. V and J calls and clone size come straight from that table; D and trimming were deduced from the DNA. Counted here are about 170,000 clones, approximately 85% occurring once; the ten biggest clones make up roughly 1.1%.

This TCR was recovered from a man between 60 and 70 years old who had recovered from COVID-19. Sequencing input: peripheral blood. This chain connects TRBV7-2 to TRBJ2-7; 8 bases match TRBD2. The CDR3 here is CASSRGLGTGAGEQYF. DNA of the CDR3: TGTGCCAGCAGCCGGGGACTAGGAACTGGAGCGGGCGAGCAGTACTTC. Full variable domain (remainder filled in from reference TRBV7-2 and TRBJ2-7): GAGVSQSPSNKVTEKGKDVELRCDPISGHTALYWYRQSLGQGLEFLIYFQGNSAPDKSGLPSDRFSAERTGGSVSTLTIQRTQQEDSAVYLCASSRGLGTGAGEQYFGPGTRLTVT.